The 30 T cell receptor beta chains presented below share a single source sample, sequenced in a study of identifying expanded T cells in peripheral blood. Assay used: immunoSEQ multiplex PCR; TCRdb lists only in-frame clones, some missing. The table has about 50,000 clones, approximately 79% seen once. Material for sequencing was blood. The source of these receptors is a person aged 18-70 years in good health.

The CDR3 nucleotides are TGTGCCAGCAGCAAAGGGGGACGGATTTTCTATGGCTACACCTTC. Translating gives CASSKGGRIFYGYTF. The J gene is TRBJ1-2, the V gene TRBV5-4, with D maybe TRBD1 (6 bases). CDR3 size: 15 residues. Germline V lookup: CDR1 SGHNT, CDR2 YYREEE (reference sequence). V gave up 4 bases and J gave up 4 bases, with 17 bases separating them.

The chain links TRBV2 to TRBJ1-4; D not resolved. Between the trimmed V and J ends, which lost 6 bases and 7 bases, there was a span of 9 bases. In germline, CDR1 is SNHLY, CDR2 FYNNEI. The CDR3 is made up of 12 amino acids. CDR3 sequence reads: CASRAEGEKLFF. The CDR3 region has the DNA TGTGCCAGCAGGGCGGAAGGTGAAAAACTGTTTTTT.

The V call is TRBV6-1, the J call TRBJ2-4; D is unresolved. Germline-derived CDR1 and CDR2 are MNHNS and SASEGT. This CDR3 region has 15 residues. With 2 bases removed from V and 0 bases from J, the gap between germline ends came to 8 bases. The chain's CDR3 is CASSETPLAKNIQYF. The CDR3 nucleotides read TGTGCCAGCAGTGAAACTCCCCTAGCCAAAAACATTCAGTACTTC.

This chain uses TRBV9 with TRBJ2-3, with D perhaps given as TRBD1 or TRBD2 (5 bases each). The CDR3 runs 17 residues. Trimming removed 0 bases from V and 4 bases from J, with 18 bases in between. Germline CDR1 and CDR2: SGDLS and YYNGEE. CDR3 bases: TGTGCCAGCAGCGTAGCTGTCCGACAGTCGGGGCCAGATACGCAGTATTTT. This encodes CASSVAVRQSGPDTQYF.

In its sample, this clone was seen a few times. CDR3 loop: CASSWDRGAFF. CDR3 DNA sequence: TGTGCCAGCAGCTGGGACAGGGGTGCTTTCTTT. The chain joins TRBV2 to TRBJ1-1; 10 bases match TRBD1. Unmatched junction bases numbered 3, after V lost 6 bases and J lost 11 bases. Looked up from germline, CDR1 is SNHLY and CDR2 is FYNNEI. This CDR3 spans 11 amino acids.

The gene calls are TRBV5-4 and TRBJ2-5; D is unresolved. The CDR3 totals 12 residues. Per germline, CDR1 SGHNT and CDR2 YYREEE (reference sequence). The germline V and J ends were trimmed by 5 bases and 2 bases, with 7 bases remaining between them. CDR3 region: CASRDLQETQYF. The CDR3 region has the DNA TGTGCCAGCAGAGACCTTCAAGAGACCCAGTACTTC.

The chain employs TRBV29-1 and TRBJ1-4; tentative D call: TRBD1 (6 bases). This CDR3 is built from 13 residues. Trimming pared 5 bases from V and 8 bases from J, leaving 15 bases between. Germline CDR1 is SQVTM and CDR2 is ANQGSEA. This CDR3 is CSVRSGAGEKLFF. CDR3 sequence (DNA): TGCAGCGTTAGGTCGGGGGCTGGCGAAAAACTGTTTTTT.

This clone is termed medium-sized. The V and J genes are TRBV6-1 and TRBJ2-7, with 9 nucleotides matching TRBD1. CDR1 MNHNS and CDR2 SASEGT come from the germline V gene. This CDR3 spans 16 amino acids. J gave up 4 bases and V 2 bases, and 9 bases lay outside the gene matches. CDR3 DNA sequence: TGTGCCAGCAGTGAAAAGGGACAGGGTTACATGTACGAGCAGTACTTC. It yields the protein CASSEKGQGYMYEQYF.

The chain is built from TRBV6-1 and TRBJ2-7; 9 nucleotides match TRBD2. The germline gives CDR1 MNHNS, CDR2 SASEGT. The J segment lost 4 bases and the V segment lost 4 bases, leaving 5 bases of the junction unmatched. There are 14 residues in the CDR3. CDR3 residues: CASSAGTSRYEQYV. The CDR3 bases are TGTGCCAGCAGTGCCGGGACTAGCAGGTACGAGCAGTACGTC.

The chain links TRBV6-4 to TRBJ2-4; TRBD1 aligns across 7 bases. V was pared by 0 bases and J by 5 bases, with 7 bases of the junction left unmatched. The germline CDR1 and CDR2 sequences are MRHNA and SNTAGT. This CDR3 is 16 amino acids long. CDR3 protein: CASSDSPRGKQNIQYF. The DNA for the CDR3 is TGTGCCAGCAGTGACTCACCCAGGGGGAAGCAAAACATTCAGTACTTC.

The genes are TRBV4-2 and TRBJ1-2, with D possibly matching TRBD1 (5 bases). Germline V gene sequence: CDR1 LGHNA, CDR2 YNFKEQ. The V gene lost 1 base and the J gene lost 10 bases, with 13 bases spanning the gap. The CDR3 has 13 amino acids. The CDR3 sequence is CASSQGSGYDYTF. The DNA of the CDR3 is TGTGCCAGCAGCCAAGGGTCAGGGTACGACTACACCTTC.

The genes are TRBV9 and TRBJ2-5; no firm D call. Germline CDR1 and CDR2: SGDLS and YYNGEE. V lost 1 base, J lost 7 bases, and 11 bases lay in between. This CDR3 is 13 amino acids long. CDR3 nucleotides: TGTGCCAGCAGCGTATTAGGACCGGGGACCCAGTACTTC. It translates to CASSVLGPGTQYF.

The chain combines TRBV7-2 with TRBJ2-3; 7 nucleotides match TRBD1. Germline V gene data show CDR1 as SGHTA and CDR2 as FQGNSA. The CDR3 length is 13 residues. J was trimmed by 6 bases and V by 5 bases; bases with no gene match: 5. This CDR3 is CASSEGQFDTQYF. For the CDR3, the DNA is TGTGCCAGCAGCGAGGGACAGTTTGATACGCAGTATTTT.

The chain employs TRBV29-1 and TRBJ1-1, with 9 bases that match TRBD1. This CDR3 has 12 amino acids. Germline trimming cut 4 bases from V and 11 bases from J; bases unmatched to any gene: 8. Per germline, CDR1 SQVTM and CDR2 ANQGSEA. CDR3 bases: TGCAGCGTTGGGGAGGGGACAGGGAGGGCTTTCTTT. It translates to CSVGEGTGRAFF.

The chain links TRBV7-8 to TRBJ1-2; D gene uncertain. The germline gives CDR1 SGHVS, CDR2 FQNEAQ. The CDR3 totals 13 residues. Trimming stripped 0 bases from V and 8 bases from J, with 10 bases between. The CDR3 coding sequence is TGTGCCAGCAGCTTAGCTTCCGTGGGAGGCTACACCTTC. It encodes CASSLASVGGYTF.

The chain has TRBV7-6 and TRBJ1-4; no clear D gene. Per germline, CDR1 SGHVS and CDR2 FNYEAQ. CDR3 size: 16 residues. Trimming pared 4 bases from V and 0 bases from J, leaving 12 bases between. CDR3 sequence: CASSSYSRTTNEKLFF. Here the CDR3 DNA reads TGTGCCAGCAGCTCCTATTCGAGGACAACTAATGAAAAACTGTTTTTT.

J is TRBJ2-1 and V is TRBV7-8, with 11 bases that match TRBD2. The CDR3 covers 15 residues. The germline gives CDR1 SGHVS, CDR2 FQNEAQ. Trimming removed 5 bases from V and 7 bases from J; junction bases left unmatched: 7. CDR3 nucleotide sequence: TGTGCCAGCAGCACGGGGCTAGCGGGGGGAAATGAGCAGTTCTTC. It translates to CASSTGLAGGNEQFF.

The gene calls are TRBV13 and TRBJ2-3, with TRBD1 as a possible D gene (6 bases). CDR3 length equals 15 residues. Looked up from germline, CDR1 is PRHDT and CDR2 is FYEKMQ (reference sequence). The germline V and J ends were trimmed by 2 bases and 5 bases, with 14 bases remaining between them. CDR3 protein: CASSLRGTNLDTQYF. The CDR3 DNA reads TGTGCCAGCAGCTTACGTGGGACAAACCTAGATACGCAGTATTTT.

This clone appeared once. The rearrangement uses TRBV30 and TRBJ2-2, with TRBD1 matching over 8 bases. CDR1 and CDR2 from the germline V gene are GTSNPN and SVGIG (reference sequence). Unmatched junction bases numbered 11, after V lost 7 bases and J lost 4 bases. This CDR3 region has 15 residues. This CDR3 is CASNSGGLLTGELFF. The CDR3 DNA reads as TGTGCCTCAAACTCAGGGGGCCTCCTCACCGGGGAGCTGTTTTTT.

This chain links TRBV30 with TRBJ1-2; 8 bases map to TRBD1. CDR1 is GTSNPN, CDR2 SVGIG, per germline (reference sequence). J gave up 6 bases and V 4 bases, and 16 bases lay outside the gene matches. This CDR3 contains 16 residues. The CDR3 spells CAWILQAGGALNGYTF. The CDR3 DNA sequence: TGTGCCTGGATCCTCCAAGCAGGGGGCGCCTTGAATGGCTACACCTTC.

Only one count was recorded for this clone. The rearrangement joins TRBV5-5 to TRBJ2-3, with 10 bases matching TRBD2. V shed 0 bases and J 8 bases; nucleotides not matched to a gene: 6. Germline loops: CDR1 SGHKS, CDR2 YYEKEE (reference sequence). The CDR3 is 15 amino acids. The CDR3 is CASSLERSGRATQYF. CDR3 bases: TGTGCCAGCAGCTTGGAACGGAGCGGGAGGGCTACGCAGTATTTT.

The chain uses TRBV11-3 and TRBJ2-2; the match to TRBD1 covers 9 bases. The CDR3 is made up of 16 amino acids. The germline V gene encodes CDR1 SGHNT and CDR2 YENEEA. J gave up 10 bases and V 3 bases, and 12 bases lay outside the gene matches. CDR3 protein: CASSFLGQGGGMELFF. As DNA, the CDR3 is TGTGCCAGCAGCTTTCTGGGACAGGGAGGCGGTATGGAGCTGTTTTTT.

V is TRBV5-4 and J is TRBJ2-3, with TRBD2 identical over 7 bases. Per the germline V gene, CDR1 is SGHNT and CDR2 is YYREEE (reference sequence). After removal of 5 bases from V and 0 bases from J, the junction contained 15 bases not matched to a gene. CDR3 length: 18 residues. The chain's CDR3 is CASRWALASGVSTDTQYF. CDR3 nucleotides: TGTGCCAGCAGGTGGGCCCTCGCTAGCGGAGTTAGCACAGATACGCAGTATTTT.

The rearrangement joins TRBV19 to TRBJ1-2; D is unclear. Between the trimmed V and J ends, which lost 2 bases and 0 bases, there was a span of 7 bases. There are 14 residues in the CDR3. The V gene's germline CDR1 is LNHDA and CDR2 SQIVND (reference sequence). CDR3 DNA: TGTGCCAGTAGTATAAACCCCTCTAACTATGGCTACACCTTC. It yields the protein CASSINPSNYGYTF.

The J gene is TRBJ2-1, the V gene TRBV12-5; possibly TRBD2 for D (5 bases). The CDR3 sequence is 13 residues long. The germline V and J ends were trimmed by 0 bases and 9 bases, with 9 bases remaining between them. CDR1 LGHNT and CDR2 FRNRAP come from the germline V gene. The CDR3 reads CASGLVGRGEQFF. The CDR3 coding sequence is TGTGCTAGTGGTTTGGTAGGCCGGGGTGAGCAGTTCTTC.

This clone was seen only a few times. The J gene is TRBJ2-2, the V gene TRBV29-1; perhaps TRBD1 as D (6 bases). Germline loops: CDR1 SQVTM, CDR2 ANQGSEA. This CDR3 comprises 12 residues. The ends were cut back, 4 bases at V and 5 bases at J, with 8 bases in the middle. This CDR3 is CSVARGTGELFF. In DNA form, the CDR3 reads TGCAGCGTTGCGAGGGGGACCGGGGAGCTGTTTTTT.

This clone showed up many times. CDR3 loop: CASSATGSPLHF. The CDR3 DNA is TGTGCCAGCAGTGCGACTGGTTCACCCCTCCACTTT. V is TRBV6-1 and J is TRBJ1-6; unclear D gene. V was clipped by 4 bases and J by 9 bases, with 7 bases between them. The CDR3 runs to 12 residues. In germline, CDR1 is MNHNS, CDR2 SASEGT.

A single count supports this clone. CDR3 DNA sequence: TGCAGCGTTGGGGACAGCCAAAGGGAGCAGTACTTC. This gives the protein CSVGDSQREQYF. The chain employs TRBV29-1 and TRBJ2-7; 7 bases map to TRBD1. The ends lost 4 bases at V and 7 bases at J; junction bases unmatched: 7. CDR1 and CDR2 (germline): SQVTM, ANQGSEA. The CDR3 is 12 residues long.

The chain is built from TRBV6-5 and TRBJ2-3, with D possibly TRBD2 on 6 matching bases. The CDR3 sequence is 14 residues long. Trimming left V 6 bases short and J 5 bases short, with 15 bases between. Germline V gives CDR1 MNHEY, CDR2 SVGAGI. The chain's CDR3 is CASRYQGLGDTQYF. The DNA for the CDR3 is TGTGCCAGCAGATACCAGGGACTGGGAGATACGCAGTATTTT.

This clone has only a few counts. The chain carries TRBV10-2 and TRBJ1-6, with 9 bases that match TRBD1. There are 13 residues in the CDR3. V gave up 6 bases and J gave up 7 bases; unmatched junction bases: 1. The germline CDR1 and CDR2 sequences are WSHSY and SAAADI. CDR3 sequence: CASRQGANSPLHF. The CDR3 DNA reads as TGCGCCAGCAGACAGGGGGCGAATTCACCCCTCCACTTT.